The entry below gives a single T cell receptor (beta chain) sequence along with its context. This specimen belongs to a study of blood T cell repertoires in COVID-19. TCRdb's copy holds only in-frame clones and misses some; the assay was immunoSEQ multiplex PCR. In the table there are under 30,000 clones, 75% to 90% of which are singletons. The CDR3 is made up of 14 amino acids. V was shortened by 4 bases and J by 2 bases, with 10 bases between the two germline ends. Germline loops: CDR1 SGDLS, CDR2 YYNGEE. The chain combines TRBV9 with TRBJ1-3, with D unclear. This TCR derives from a human donor with acute or convalescent COVID-19. The donor label of this sample is uncertain. Sequenced input: peripheral blood. The DNA of the CDR3 is TGTGCCAGCAGCCCTAAGGGAGCTGGAAACACCATATATTTT. Its protein is CASSPKGAGNTIYF.